The 20 T cell receptor beta chains below were found in one sample sequenced in a study of identical twins. TCRdb analysed the 5' RACE reads with MiXCR anew, one entry per CDR3 protein. The sample has around 550,000 distinct CDR3 sequences, about 15% seen once; the top ten hold around 0.4%. This sample was also put to use in a study of yellow fever vaccine responses in identical twins.

Input material: CD4+ T cells sorted from blood. The source of these receptors is a woman aged 18 to 35 in good health.

This clonotype was picked up a small number of times. V gene TRBV15 combines with J gene TRBJ2-1; unclear D gene. This CDR3 is built from 16 residues. Germline V CDR1 and CDR2: LNHNV, YYDKDF (reference sequence). V lost 4 bases, J lost 0 bases, and 13 bases lay in between. The CDR3 DNA is TGTGCCACCAGCATCAACTCCTGGAGCTCCTACAATGAGCAGTTCTTC. This encodes CATSINSWSSYNEQFF.

Ten or more counts support this clonotype. The chain is built from TRBV6-1 and TRBJ1-1, with 8 bases aligning to TRBD1. CDR1 and CDR2 from the germline V gene are MNHNS and SASEGT. The V and J ends lost 5 bases and 4 bases, in that order; junction bases with no gene match: 6. The CDR3 is 14 amino acids. CDR3 sequence reads: CASSPQGAGTEAFF. DNA for the CDR3: TGTGCCAGCAGTCCCCAGGGGGCTGGCACTGAAGCTTTCTTT.

This clonotype was seen only a few times. V gene TRBV6-5 combines with J gene TRBJ2-3; TRBD1 matches 8 bases. The CDR3 is 14 amino acids. Germline-derived CDR1 and CDR2 are MNHEY and SVGAGI. Trimming took 4 bases from V and 8 from J; bases not matched to a gene: 8. CDR3 protein: CASSSRTGFGTQYF. The CDR3 DNA is TGTGCCAGCAGTTCGAGGACAGGGTTTGGTACGCAGTATTTT.

The chain is built from TRBV6-2 or TRBV6-3 and TRBJ2-2, with 9 bases matching TRBD2. Germline lookup yields CDR1 MNHEY and CDR2 SVGEGT. V was clipped by 6 bases and J by 6 bases; unmatched bases: 2. CDR3 length equals 13 residues. The DNA for the CDR3 is TGTGCCAGCAGCGGACTAGCGCCCGGGGAGCTGTTTTTT. Translating gives CASSGLAPGELFF.

The chain links TRBV12-3 or TRBV12-4 to TRBJ1-1; no firm D call. V dropped 2 bases and J dropped 4 bases, with 5 bases sitting between them. This CDR3 is 12 amino acids long. CDR3 residues: CASSLSSTEAFF. As DNA, the CDR3 is TGTGCCAGCAGTTTATCCAGCACTGAAGCTTTCTTT.

This clonotype showed up many times. The genes are TRBV5-1 and TRBJ2-1, with 8 bases fitting TRBD2. The CDR3 is 15 amino acids. V lost 0 bases, J lost 3 bases, and 2 bases stayed unmatched. The V gene's germline CDR1 is SGHRS and CDR2 YFSETQ. The CDR3 is CASSLVTSGYNEQFF. The CDR3 nucleotides read TGCGCCAGCAGCTTGGTTACTAGCGGCTACAATGAGCAGTTCTTC.

This clonotype has just a few counts. This rearrangement joins TRBV28 to TRBJ2-5, with unresolved D. The V and J ends lost 4 bases and 1 base respectively, with 7 bases between them. The CDR3 totals 13 residues. Germline V gene lookup returns CDR1 MDHEN and CDR2 SYDVKM. CDR3 amino acids: CASSSSLQETQYF. The CDR3 DNA is TGTGCCAGCAGTTCCTCTCTCCAAGAGACCCAGTACTTC.

In DNA, the CDR3 is TGTGCCAGCAGCTTAGCGCCCGGGGGGGCAGAAGATACGCAGTATTTT. Translating it yields CASSLAPGGAEDTQYF. The chain uses TRBV11-2 and TRBJ2-3, with 8 bases aligning to TRBD2. This CDR3 has 16 amino acids. Germline CDR1 is SGHAT and CDR2 is FQNNGV. Germline trimming cut 1 base from V and 5 bases from J; bases unmatched to any gene: 8. Together with reference TRBV11-2 and TRBJ2-3, the CDR3 gives the full variable domain: EAGVAQSPRYKIIEKRQSVAFWCNPISGHATLYWYQQILGQGPKLLIQFQNNGVVDDSQLPKDRFSAERLKGVDSTLKIQPAKLEDSAVYLCASSLAPGGAEDTQYFGPGTRLTVL.

J is TRBJ2-3 and V is TRBV10-3, with 8 bases matching TRBD2. J was trimmed by 1 base and V by 0 bases; bases with no gene match: 3. Germline CDR1 and CDR2: ENHRY and SYGVKD. The CDR3 contains 16 residues. CDR3 loop: CAISESAGGRTDTQYF. The CDR3 DNA follows: TGTGCCATCAGTGAGTCGGCGGGGGGTCGCACAGATACGCAGTATTTT.

The rearrangement links TRBV2 to TRBJ2-1; D gene ambiguous. Per the germline V gene, CDR1 is SNHLY and CDR2 is FYNNEI. Trimming removed 4 bases at V and 5 bases at J, with 12 bases between. The CDR3 contains 14 residues. CDR3 DNA sequence: TGTGCCAGCAGTGCCCTAGAGGCTCACAATGAGCAGTTCTTC. The encoded protein is CASSALEAHNEQFF.

There are a few counts of this clonotype. The chain employs TRBV12-3 or TRBV12-4 and TRBJ2-2; 7 positions match TRBD1. The CDR3 length is 15 residues. The trim removed 7 bases at V and 5 bases at J, leaving 10 bases unmatched. The CDR3 spells CASKTTGVGTGELFF. For the CDR3, the DNA is TGTGCCAGCAAAACCACAGGGGTAGGGACCGGGGAGCTGTTTTTT.

The chain employs TRBV6-5 and TRBJ2-2, with 7 bases fitting TRBD2. Germline values: CDR1 MNHEY, CDR2 SVGAGI. V was clipped by 4 bases and J by 7 bases; unmatched bases: 9. The CDR3 consists of 15 residues. CDR3 bases: TGTGCCAGCAGTTCGGAGGGCGGGAGTAGCGGGGAGCTGTTTTTT. Its translation: CASSSEGGSSGELFF.

V gene TRBV20-1 combines with J gene TRBJ1-5; 7 bases match TRBD1. This CDR3 has 15 residues. The V segment lost 5 bases and the J segment 11 bases; nucleotides outside the gene matches: 18. Germline-derived CDR1 and CDR2 are DFQATT and SNEGSKA (reference sequence). CDR3 coding DNA: TGCAGTGCTGCTGCCCAGGGGGTCCTCTTCAGCACCCAGCATTTT. Amino acids: CSAAAQGVLFSTQHF.

This clonotype was recorded a few times. The genes are TRBV12-3 or TRBV12-4 and TRBJ2-2; D remains unclear. This CDR3 has 12 residues. Trimming took off 9 bases at V and 1 base at J, with 6 bases between the two ends. The CDR3 bases are TGTGCCAGTCAGCTGAACACCGGGGAGCTGTTTTTT. Amino acids: CASQLNTGELFF.

The V and J genes are TRBV5-1 and TRBJ1-1; 9 positions match TRBD1. Germline V gives CDR1 SGHRS, CDR2 YFSETQ. V lost 4 bases, J lost 5 bases, and 9 bases stayed unmatched. The CDR3 has 15 amino acids. The CDR3 loop reads CASSEGTGLSTEAFF. CDR3 coding DNA: TGCGCCAGCAGCGAAGGGACAGGGTTGAGTACTGAAGCTTTCTTT.

The table lists this clonotype with a few counts. The rearrangement joins TRBV6-2 or TRBV6-3 to TRBJ2-1, with D hard to call. This CDR3 is 15 amino acids long. V was trimmed by 7 bases and J by 3 bases, leaving 16 bases between them. CDR1 and CDR2 (germline): MNHEY, SVGEGT. CDR3 coding DNA: TGTGCCAGCAACTACAGAGACCCCTTCTACAATGAGCAGTTCTTC. Protein sequence: CASNYRDPFYNEQFF.

This clonotype was seen a handful of times. The chain links TRBV2 to TRBJ2-3; D remains unclear. V lost 3 bases, J lost 4 bases, and 5 bases lay in between. Looked up from germline, CDR1 is SNHLY and CDR2 is FYNNEI. The CDR3 length is 12 residues. CDR3 residues: CASSDNADTQYF. The CDR3 DNA is TGTGCCAGCAGTGATAATGCAGATACGCAGTATTTT.

In its sample, this clonotype was seen a few times. The chain links TRBV5-1 to TRBJ2-1; the D gene could be TRBD1 or TRBD2 (5 bases each). Deletions cut 3 bases from V and 9 bases from J, with 16 bases between. Germline V gene data show CDR1 as SGHRS and CDR2 as YFSETQ. The CDR3 length is 14 residues. DNA for the CDR3: TGCGCCAGCAGCTACCTCGAAGGGACGGGTGAGCAGTTCTTC. It codes for CASSYLEGTGEQFF.

J is TRBJ2-2 and V is TRBV19; 11 bases are a match to TRBD1. Germline V gene data show CDR1 as LNHDA and CDR2 as SQIVND (reference sequence). The V and J ends lost 9 bases and 5 bases, in that order; junction bases with no gene match: 5. This CDR3 spans 14 amino acids. Here the CDR3 reads CASGGTGGTGELFF. CDR3 DNA sequence: TGTGCCAGCGGCGGGACAGGGGGTACCGGGGAGCTGTTTTTT.

This clonotype has ten or more counts. The genes are TRBV5-1 and TRBJ2-3; 11 bases align to TRBD2. Per germline, CDR1 SGHRS and CDR2 YFSETQ. The ends lost 6 bases at V and 5 bases at J; junction bases unmatched: 8. The CDR3 runs to 15 residues. CDR3 DNA sequence: TGCGCCAGCACCGATAGCGGGAGGGCTAGAGATACGCAGTATTTT. This encodes CASTDSGRARDTQYF.